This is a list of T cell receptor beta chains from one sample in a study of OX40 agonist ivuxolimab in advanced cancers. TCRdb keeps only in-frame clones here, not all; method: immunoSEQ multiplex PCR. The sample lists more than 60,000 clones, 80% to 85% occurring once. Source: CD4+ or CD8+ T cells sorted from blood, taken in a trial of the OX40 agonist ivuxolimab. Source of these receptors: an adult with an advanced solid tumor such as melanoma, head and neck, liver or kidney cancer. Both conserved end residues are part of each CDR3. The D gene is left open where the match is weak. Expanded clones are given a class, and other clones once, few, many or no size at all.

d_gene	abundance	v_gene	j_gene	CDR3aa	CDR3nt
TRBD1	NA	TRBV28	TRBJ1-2	CATGGQAFGGYGYTF	TGTGCCACCGGGGGACAGGCTTTTGGGGGATATGGCTACACCTTC
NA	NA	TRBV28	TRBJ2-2	CASSLVVLGTGELFF	TGTGCCAGCAGTTTGGTTGTTTTGGGCACCGGGGAGCTGTTTTTT
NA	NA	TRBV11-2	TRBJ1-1	CASSATVGSSEAFF	TGTGCCAGCAGCGCAACGGTGGGGTCTTCCGAAGCTTTCTTT
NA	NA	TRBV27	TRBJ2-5	CASSYSRGRQETQYF	TGTGCCAGCAGTTACAGCAGGGGCAGGCAAGAGACCCAGTACTTC
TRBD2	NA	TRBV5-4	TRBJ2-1	CASSLGLAGGNNNEQFF	TGTGCCAGCAGCTTGGGACTAGCGGGGGGCAACAACAATGAGCAGTTCTTC
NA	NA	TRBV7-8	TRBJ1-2	CASSLEPFAQGVYGYTF	TGTGCCAGCAGCTTAGAGCCCTTCGCCCAGGGTGTCTATGGCTACACCTTC
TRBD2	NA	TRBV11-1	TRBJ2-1	CASSLGKAGGEFF	TGTGCCAGCAGCTTAGGTAAAGCGGGGGGTGAGTTCTTC
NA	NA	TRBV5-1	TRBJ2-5	CASSSDNWGRGSGETQYF	TGCGCCAGCAGCTCGGATAACTGGGGCAGGGGTTCTGGAGAGACCCAGTACTTC
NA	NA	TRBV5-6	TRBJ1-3	CASSGTAAGNTIYF	TGTGCCAGCAGCGGGACTGCGGCTGGAAACACCATATATTTT
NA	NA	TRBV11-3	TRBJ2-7	CASSLGPSYEQYF	TGTGCCAGCAGCTTGGGACCATCCTACGAGCAGTACTTC
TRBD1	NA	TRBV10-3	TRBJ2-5	CAISESDRGQETQYF	TGTGCCATCAGTGAGTCGGACAGGGGACAAGAGACCCAGTACTTC
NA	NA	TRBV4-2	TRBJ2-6	CASSQDSWGSGANVLTF	TGTGCCAGCAGCCAAGATTCGTGGGGCTCTGGGGCCAACGTCCTGACTTTC
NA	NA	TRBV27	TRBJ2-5	CASSLKGQETQYF	TGTGCCAGCAGTTTAAAGGGGCAAGAGACCCAGTACTTC
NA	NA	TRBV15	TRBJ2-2	CATSMEKTNTGELFF	TGTGCCACCAGCATGGAGAAGACGAACACCGGGGAGCTGTTTTTT
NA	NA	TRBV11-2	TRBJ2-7	CASSRGLSGTAASYEQYF	TGTGCCAGCAGCCGAGGCCTCTCAGGGACGGCTGCCTCCTACGAGCAGTACTTC
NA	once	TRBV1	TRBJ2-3	CTSSQIVLATLDTQYF	TGCACCAGCAGCCAAATTGTGTTGGCTACCCTAGATACGCAGTATTTT
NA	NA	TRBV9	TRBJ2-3	CASTIYGKITDTQYF	TGTGCCAGCACTATCTATGGAAAGATCACAGATACGCAGTATTTT
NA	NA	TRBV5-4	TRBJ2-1	CASSQSPGRGDNEQFF	TGTGCCAGCAGTCAGTCCCCGGGACGCGGAGACAATGAGCAGTTCTTC
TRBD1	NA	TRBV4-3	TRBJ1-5	CASSHETGAHQPQHF	TGCGCCAGCAGCCACGAAACAGGGGCCCATCAGCCCCAGCATTTT
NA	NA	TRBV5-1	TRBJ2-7	CASSPQPAGSSYEQYF	TGCGCCAGCAGCCCTCAACCCGCTGGTAGCTCCTACGAGCAGTACTTC
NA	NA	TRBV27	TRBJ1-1	CASIPSPGNTEAFF	TGTGCCAGCATCCCGTCCCCCGGGAACACTGAAGCTTTCTTT
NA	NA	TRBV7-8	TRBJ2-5	CASSLDSRTVHF	TGTGCCAGCAGCTTAGATTCGCGGACTGTTCACTTC
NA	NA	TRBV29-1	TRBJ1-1	CSVEAGGNTEAFF	TGCAGCGTTGAAGCTGGGGGGAACACTGAAGCTTTCTTT
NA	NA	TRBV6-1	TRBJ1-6	CASSERGANSPLHF	TGTGCCAGCAGTGAAAGAGGGGCTAATTCACCCCTCCACTTT
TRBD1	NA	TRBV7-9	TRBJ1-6	CASSSGQGAGSPLHF	TGTGCCAGCAGCTCGGGACAGGGAGCTGGTTCACCCCTCCACTTT
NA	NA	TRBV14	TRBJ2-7	CASSQAFRTYEQYF	TGTGCCAGCAGCCAAGCGTTCCGAACCTACGAGCAGTACTTC